The subject of this entry is one T cell receptor (beta chain). Its target is not known. At one end the junction does not follow the germline gene, possibly because of a read error. The sample is drawn from a study of metastatic and nonmetastatic thyroid tumors. Across the study: A comparison of repertoires was made across blood and tumor or nodule tissue from malignant and benign thyroid patients.

General study results and limits: As reported, TCR beta diversity in blood and tumor was significantly higher in malignant thyroid tumors than in benign nodules.

Per the study methods: A classifier of distant metastasis in papillary thyroid cancer was built from CDR3 differences (across clinicopathological groups). TCRdb reassembled clones from the PCR reads with MiXCR. The V and J calls follow TCRdb's processing rather than the paper's. The sample lists 35,000 to 55,000 clones, around 3.1% occurring once. Treatment of any kind had been given to no patient before thyroid surgery. The CDR3 spans 13 residues. CDR1 is MNHNS and CDR2 is SASEGT in the germline V gene. The sequenced sample was blood. The chain links TRBV6-1 to TRBJ2-2, with D perhaps matching TRBD2 (5 bases). The TCR was taken from a female donor with papillary thyroid cancer or a benign thyroid nodule (not recorded which). Some clones in this sample may be carry-over from other donors' samples. The CDR3 region has the DNA TGTGCCAGCAGAGCTTCGAACACCGGGGAGCTATTTTTT. Amino acid sequence: CASRASNTGELFF.